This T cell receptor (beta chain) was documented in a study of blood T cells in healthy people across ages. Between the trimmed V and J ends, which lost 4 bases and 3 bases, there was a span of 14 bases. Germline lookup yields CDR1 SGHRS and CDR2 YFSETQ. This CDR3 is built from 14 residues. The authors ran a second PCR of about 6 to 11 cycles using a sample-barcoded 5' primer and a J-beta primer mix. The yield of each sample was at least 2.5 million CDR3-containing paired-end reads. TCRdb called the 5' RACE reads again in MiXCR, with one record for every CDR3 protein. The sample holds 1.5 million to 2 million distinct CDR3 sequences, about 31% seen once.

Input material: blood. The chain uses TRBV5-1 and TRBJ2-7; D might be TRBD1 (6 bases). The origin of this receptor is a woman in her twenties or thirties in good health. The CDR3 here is CASSQGTRVYEQYF. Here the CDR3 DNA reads TGCGCCAGCAGCCAAGGGACACGGGTCTACGAGCAGTACTTC. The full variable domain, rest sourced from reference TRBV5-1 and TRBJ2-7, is KAGVTQTPRYLIKTRGQQVTLSCSPISGHRSVSWYQQTPGQGLQFLFEYFSETQRNKGNFPGRFSGRQFSNSRSEMNVSTLELGDSALYLCASSQGTRVYEQYFGPGTRLTVT.